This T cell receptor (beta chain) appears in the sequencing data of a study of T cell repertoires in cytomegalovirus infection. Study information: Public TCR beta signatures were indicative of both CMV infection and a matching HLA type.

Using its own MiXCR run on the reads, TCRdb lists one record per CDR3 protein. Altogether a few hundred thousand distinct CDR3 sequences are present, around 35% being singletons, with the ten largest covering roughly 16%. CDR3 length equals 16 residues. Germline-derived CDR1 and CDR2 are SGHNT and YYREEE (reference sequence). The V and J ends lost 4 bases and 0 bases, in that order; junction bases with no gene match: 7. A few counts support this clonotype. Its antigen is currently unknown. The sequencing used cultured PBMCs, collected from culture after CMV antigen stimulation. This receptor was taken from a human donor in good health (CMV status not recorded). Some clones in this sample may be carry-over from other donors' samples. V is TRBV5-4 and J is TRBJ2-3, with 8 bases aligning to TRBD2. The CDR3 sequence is CASSLIAGPSTDTQYF. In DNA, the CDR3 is TGTGCCAGCAGCCTGATAGCGGGACCTAGCACAGATACGCAGTATTTT.